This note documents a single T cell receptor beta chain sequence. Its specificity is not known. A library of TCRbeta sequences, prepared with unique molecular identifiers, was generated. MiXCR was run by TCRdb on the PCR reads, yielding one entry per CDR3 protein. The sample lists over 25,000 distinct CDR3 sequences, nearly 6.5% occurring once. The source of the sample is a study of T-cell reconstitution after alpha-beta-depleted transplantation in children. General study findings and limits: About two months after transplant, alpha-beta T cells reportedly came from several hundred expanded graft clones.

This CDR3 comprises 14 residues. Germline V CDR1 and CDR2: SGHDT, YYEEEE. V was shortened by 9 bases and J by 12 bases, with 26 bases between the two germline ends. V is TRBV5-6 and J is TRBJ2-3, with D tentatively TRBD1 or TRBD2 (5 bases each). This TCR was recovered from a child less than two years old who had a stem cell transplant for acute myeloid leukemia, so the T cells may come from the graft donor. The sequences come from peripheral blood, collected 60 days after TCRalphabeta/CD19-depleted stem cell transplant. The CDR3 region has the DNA TGTGCCATGGGCGCCGGACTCCTCTGCTGGACACAGTATTTT. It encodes CAMGAGLLCWTQYF.